This T cell receptor (beta chain) is from a study of OX40 agonist ivuxolimab in advanced cancers. Across the study: The eligibility criteria allowed prior anti-PD-1, anti-PD-L1 or anti-CTLA-4 therapy, and around 40% had some.

The data were produced by immunoSEQ multiplex PCR, yet TCRdb's version contains in-frame clones alone and is incomplete. Here the sample spans roughly 38,000 clones, about four fifths being singletons. V lost 5 bases and J 2 bases, leaving 1 base between the germline ends. There are 11 residues in the CDR3. Germline-derived CDR1 and CDR2 are SNHLY and FYNNEI. A note on this clone: Additional DNA sequences in this sample encode the identical CDR3.

Sequencing was performed on CD4+ or CD8+ T cells sorted from blood, taken in a trial of the OX40 agonist ivuxolimab. The clonotype comes from an adult with an advanced solid tumor such as melanoma, head and neck, liver or kidney cancer. The V gene is TRBV2, the J gene TRBJ2-1; D is ambiguous. DNA for the CDR3: TGTGCCAGCAGTCCCTACAATGAGCAGTTCTTC. It translates to CASSPYNEQFF.